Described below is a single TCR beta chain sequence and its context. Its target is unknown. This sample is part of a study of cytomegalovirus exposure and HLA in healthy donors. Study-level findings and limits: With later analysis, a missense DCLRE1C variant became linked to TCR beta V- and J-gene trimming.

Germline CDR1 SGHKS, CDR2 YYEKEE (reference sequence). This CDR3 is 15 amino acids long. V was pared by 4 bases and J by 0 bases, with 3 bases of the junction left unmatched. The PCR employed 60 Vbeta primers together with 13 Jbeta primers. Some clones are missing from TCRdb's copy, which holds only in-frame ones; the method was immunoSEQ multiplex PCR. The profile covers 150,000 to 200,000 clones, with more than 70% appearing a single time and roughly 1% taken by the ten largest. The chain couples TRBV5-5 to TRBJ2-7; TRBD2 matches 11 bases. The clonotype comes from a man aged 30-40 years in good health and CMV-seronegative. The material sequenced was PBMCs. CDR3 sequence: CASSLGTSGSYEQYF. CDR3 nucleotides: TGTGCCAGCAGCCTAGGGACTAGCGGCTCCTACGAGCAGTACTTC.